The TCR beta chain described here comes from a study of response to subunit inactivated influenza vaccine. Study outcomes and limitations: There was a suggestion from the authors that each seasonal influenza vaccination recruits few new T cells.

In its sample, this clonotype was seen a few times. Antigen: not known. With 5 bases removed from V and 9 bases from J, the gap between germline ends came to 8 bases. The CDR3 contains 11 residues. Germline V CDR1 and CDR2: KGHSH, LQKENI. TCRdb used MiXCR to reprocess the RT-PCR reads, holding one entry per CDR3 protein. The table lists roughly 700,000 distinct CDR3 sequences, around 16% of them singletons. The sample in question was PBMCs from blood, obtained roughly 12 days after vaccination. The chain uses TRBV18 and TRBJ2-1; D gene unclear. The source is a man between 45 and 60 years old who received an inactivated influenza vaccine. The CDR3: CASSANIEQFF. The CDR3 nucleotides are TGTGCCAGCTCAGCGAATATTGAGCAGTTCTTC.